This T cell receptor beta chain was retrieved from a study of cytomegalovirus exposure and HLA in healthy donors. This clone occurred once. The antigen is undetermined. Trimming took 3 bases from V and 4 from J; bases not matched to a gene: 6. The germline V gene has CDR1 SNHLY and CDR2 FYNNEI. The CDR3 covers 16 residues. In the PCR, 60 Vbeta and 13 Jbeta primers were used. Generated by immunoSEQ multiplex PCR, the TCRdb table keeps only in-frame clones and is missing some. The sample contains approximately 130,000 clones, around 77% of which appear only once. Study-wide points: Previously analyzed data showed that most TCR beta V segments were productive at a frequency of about 87% or about 30%. TRBV6-2, TRBV6-3 and some other V segments were unresolvable in 87-base-pair reads. A later analysis showed that HLA-associated TCR beta chains had undergone more clonal expansion than equally common others.

The source is a man between 45 and 60 years old in good health and CMV-seronegative. The sample consisted of PBMCs. The V gene is TRBV2, the J gene TRBJ2-1; TRBD2 matches 10 bases. CDR3 residues: CASSDSTSGHYNEQFF. The CDR3 DNA sequence: TGTGCCAGCAGTGACTCGACTAGCGGGCATTACAATGAGCAGTTCTTC.